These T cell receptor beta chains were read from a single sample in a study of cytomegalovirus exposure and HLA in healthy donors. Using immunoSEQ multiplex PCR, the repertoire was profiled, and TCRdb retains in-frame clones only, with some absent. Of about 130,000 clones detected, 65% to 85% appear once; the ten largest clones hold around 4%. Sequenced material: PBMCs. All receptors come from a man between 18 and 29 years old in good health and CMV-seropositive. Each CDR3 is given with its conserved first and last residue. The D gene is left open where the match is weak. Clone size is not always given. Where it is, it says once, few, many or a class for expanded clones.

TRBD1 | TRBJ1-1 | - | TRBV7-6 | CASSQTGAVEAFF | TGTGCCAGCAGCCAAACAGGGGCTGTTGAAGCTTTCTTT
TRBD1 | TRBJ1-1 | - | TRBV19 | CASSRTGNTEAFF | TGTGCCAGTAGTCGGACAGGGAACACTGAAGCTTTCTTT
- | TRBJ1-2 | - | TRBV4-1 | CASSLKTEVYGYTF | TGCGCCAGCAGCCTGAAGACAGAAGTCTATGGCTACACCTTC
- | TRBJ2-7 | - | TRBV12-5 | CASGLAEQGGRSYEQYF | TGTGCTAGTGGTTTGGCGGAACAGGGGGGGAGGTCCTACGAGCAGTACTTC
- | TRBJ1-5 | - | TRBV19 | CASSIGDRSGVAQHF | TGTGCCAGTAGTATAGGTGACAGGTCCGGTGTGGCCCAGCATTTT
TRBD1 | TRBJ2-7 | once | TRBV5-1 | CASSQPGTGGEQYF | TGCGCCAGCAGCCAGCCCGGGACAGGGGGCGAGCAGTACTTC
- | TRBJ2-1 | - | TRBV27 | CASSRETGSSYNEQFF | TGTGCCAGCAGTCGGGAGACAGGGAGCTCCTACAATGAGCAGTTCTTC
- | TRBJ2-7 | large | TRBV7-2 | CASSTSGYEQYF | TGTGCCAGCAGCACGTCGGGATACGAGCAGTACTTC
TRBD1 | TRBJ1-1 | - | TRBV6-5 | CASSLTGDGTEAFF | TGTGCCAGCAGTTTGACAGGGGACGGAACTGAAGCTTTCTTT
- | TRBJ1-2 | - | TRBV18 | CASSPGGSNYYGYTF | TGTGCCAGCTCACCAGGTGGTTCAAACTACTATGGCTACACCTTC
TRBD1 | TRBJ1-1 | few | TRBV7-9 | CASRDRGRTEAFF | TGTGCCAGCAGGGACAGGGGGCGAACTGAAGCTTTCTTT
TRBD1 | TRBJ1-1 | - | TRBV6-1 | CASSEKDREVGEEAFF | TGTGCCAGCAGTGAAAAAGACAGGGAAGTTGGAGAAGAAGCTTTCTTT
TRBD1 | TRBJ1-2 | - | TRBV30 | CAWSEGTGVGYGYTF | TGTGCCTGGAGTGAGGGGACAGGGGTCGGCTATGGCTACACCTTC
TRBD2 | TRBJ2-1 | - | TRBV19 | CASSIEASGAYNEQFF | TGTGCCAGTAGTATAGAGGCTAGCGGGGCCTACAATGAGCAGTTCTTC
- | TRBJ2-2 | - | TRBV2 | CASSEPRGNTGELFF | TGTGCCAGCAGTGAGCCCCGCGGGAACACCGGGGAGCTGTTTTTT
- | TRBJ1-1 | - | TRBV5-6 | CASSLFLSEPNTEAFF | TGTGCCAGCAGCCTCTTTCTCTCCGAGCCGAACACTGAAGCTTTCTTT
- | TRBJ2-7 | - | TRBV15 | CATSPGQSYEQYF | TGTGCCACCAGCCCGGGACAATCCTACGAGCAGTACTTC
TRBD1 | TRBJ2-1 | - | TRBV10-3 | CAVGRTGDNEQFF | TGTGCCGTCGGGCGGACAGGGGACAATGAGCAGTTCTTC
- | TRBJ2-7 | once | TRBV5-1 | CASSFGGPGYEQYF | TGCGCCAGCAGCTTCGGAGGCCCGGGATACGAGCAGTACTTC
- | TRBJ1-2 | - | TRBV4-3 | CASSQESSNYGYTF | TGCGCCAGCAGCCAAGAATCCAGTAACTATGGCTACACCTTC
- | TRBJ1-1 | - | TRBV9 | CASSVAVYPEAFF | TGTGCCAGCAGCGTCGCGGTCTACCCCGAAGCTTTCTTT
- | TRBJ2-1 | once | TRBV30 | CAWIRDFHNEQFF | TGTGCCTGGATCAGGGACTTCCACAATGAGCAGTTCTTC
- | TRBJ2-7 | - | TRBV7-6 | CASSLAPDGSYEQYF | TGTGCCAGCAGCTTAGCGCCGGACGGGAGCTACGAGCAGTACTTC
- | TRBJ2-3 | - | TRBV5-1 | CASSPVGTGRLDTQYF | TGCGCCAGCAGCCCAGTTGGGACCGGGAGACTAGATACGCAGTATTTT
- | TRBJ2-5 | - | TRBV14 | CASSPYGGETQYF | TGTGCCAGCAGCCCTTACGGCGGGGAGACCCAGTACTTC
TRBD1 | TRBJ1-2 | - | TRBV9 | CASSVGGGAFANYGYTF | TGTGCCAGCAGCGTTGGAGGGGGCGCGTTTGCTAACTATGGCTACACCTTC
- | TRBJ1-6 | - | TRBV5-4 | CASSLELGTNSPLHF | TGTGCCAGCAGCTTGGAGTTGGGCACGAATTCACCCCTCCACTTT
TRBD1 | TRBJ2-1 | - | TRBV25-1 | CASSVGQGYEQFF | TGTGCCAGCAGTGTTGGACAGGGGTATGAGCAGTTCTTC
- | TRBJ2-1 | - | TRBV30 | CAWTGRQRYSYNEQFF | TGTGCCTGGACCGGTCGGCAGCGCTATTCCTACAATGAGCAGTTCTTC
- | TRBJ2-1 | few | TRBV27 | CASSSNGETGLNNEQFF | TGTGCCAGCAGCTCCAACGGAGAGACAGGTCTCAACAATGAGCAGTTCTTC
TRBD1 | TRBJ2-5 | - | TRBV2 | CASSKTGGGETQYF | TGTGCCAGCAGCAAGACAGGGGGCGGAGAGACCCAGTACTTC
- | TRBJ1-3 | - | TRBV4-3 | CASSQDRRSSGNTIYF | TGCGCCAGCAGCCAAGATCGTCGTAGCTCTGGAAACACCATATATTTT
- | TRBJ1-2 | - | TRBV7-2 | CASSFPSRVLNGYTF | TGTGCCAGCAGCTTCCCATCCAGGGTGTTGAATGGCTACACCTTC
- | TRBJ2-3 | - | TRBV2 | CASSEDTVSIRDTQYF | TGTGCCAGCAGTGAAGATACAGTTTCGATAAGAGATACGCAGTATTTT
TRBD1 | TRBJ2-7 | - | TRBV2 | CASRHLRAGGDEQYF | TGTGCCAGCAGGCACTTAAGGGCAGGGGGCGACGAGCAGTACTTC
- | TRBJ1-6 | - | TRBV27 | CASSLGWGRDSPLHF | TGTGCCAGCAGTTTAGGATGGGGCCGGGATTCACCCCTCCACTTT
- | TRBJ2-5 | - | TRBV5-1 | CASSVSPGQETQYF | TGCGCCAGCAGCGTAAGCCCAGGTCAAGAGACCCAGTACTTC
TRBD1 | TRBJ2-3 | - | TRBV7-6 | CASRDRAVDTQYF | TGTGCCAGCAGGGACAGGGCCGTAGATACGCAGTATTTT
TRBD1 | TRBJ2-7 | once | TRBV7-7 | CASSLGQGVPYEQYF | TGTGCCAGCAGCTTAGGACAGGGGGTCCCCTACGAGCAGTACTTC
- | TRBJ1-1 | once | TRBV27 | CASSLTRLNTEAFF | TGTGCCAGCAGTTTAACCAGACTTAACACTGAAGCTTTCTTT
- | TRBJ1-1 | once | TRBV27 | CASSITENTEAFF | TGTGCCAGCAGTATTACAGAGAACACTGAAGCTTTCTTT
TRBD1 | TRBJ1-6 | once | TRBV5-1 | CASSGRDRAYSPLHF | TGCGCCAGCAGCGGCCGGGACAGGGCTTATTCACCCCTCCACTTT
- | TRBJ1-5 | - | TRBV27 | CASRRTEGQPQHF | TGTGCCAGCAGAAGAACAGAGGGACAGCCCCAGCATTTT
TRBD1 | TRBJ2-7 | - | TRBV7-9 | CASSGTGDPSAYEQYF | TGTGCCAGCAGCGGGACAGGGGATCCTTCGGCCTACGAGCAGTACTTC
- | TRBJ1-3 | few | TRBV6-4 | CASSDSSWQTGNTIYF | TGTGCCAGCAGTGACTCGTCATGGCAGACTGGAAACACCATATATTTT
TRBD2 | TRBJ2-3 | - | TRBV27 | CASSLAGWDTQYF | TGTGCCAGCAGCCTAGCGGGATGGGATACGCAGTATTTT
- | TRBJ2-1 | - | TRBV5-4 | CASGSNEQFF | TGTGCCAGCGGTAGCAATGAGCAGTTCTTC
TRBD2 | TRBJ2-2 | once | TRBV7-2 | CASSRLAYTGELFF | TGTGCCAGCAGCCGACTAGCGTACACCGGGGAGCTGTTTTTT
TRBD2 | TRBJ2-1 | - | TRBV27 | CASDGSGGRGNEQFF | TGTGCCAGCGACGGTAGCGGGGGCCGGGGGAATGAGCAGTTCTTC
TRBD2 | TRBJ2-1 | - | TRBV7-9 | CASSPLAGGLNEQFF | TGTGCCAGCAGCCCTCTAGCGGGGGGCTTAAATGAGCAGTTCTTC
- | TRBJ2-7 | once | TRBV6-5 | CASSYSHEQYF | TGTGCCAGCAGTTACTCCCACGAGCAGTACTTC
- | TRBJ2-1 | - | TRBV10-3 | CAISGRTEESSYNEQFF | TGTGCCATCAGTGGCCGCACCGAGGAAAGCTCCTACAATGAGCAGTTCTTC
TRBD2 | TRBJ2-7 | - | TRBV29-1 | CSVSDTRTSGSSYEQYF | TGCAGCGTTTCAGATACCAGGACTAGCGGGAGCTCCTACGAGCAGTACTTC
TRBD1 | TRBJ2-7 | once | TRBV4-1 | CASSQEGTGAGEQYF | TGCGCCAGCAGCCAAGAGGGGACAGGGGCCGGTGAGCAGTACTTC